The 5 T cell receptor beta chains below come from one sample, sequenced in a study of cytomegalovirus exposure and HLA in healthy donors. Data came from immunoSEQ multiplex PCR; TCRdb stores just in-frame clones and leaves some out. The sample carries some 77,000 clones, roughly 94% recorded once. The sample consisted of PBMCs. Receptor source: a man aged 18 to 30 in good health and CMV-seropositive.

The genes are TRBV5-1 and TRBJ1-1; 12 bases are a match to TRBD1. From germline, CDR1 is SGHRS and CDR2 YFSETQ. The V segment lost 3 bases and the J segment 5 bases; nucleotides outside the gene matches: 2. The CDR3 sequence is 14 residues long. The CDR3 coding sequence is TGCGCCAGCAGCTCGGGACAGGGGGCAACTGAAGCTTTCTTT. Translating it yields CASSSGQGATEAFF.

The chain joins TRBV19 to TRBJ1-5; TRBD1 might be the D (5 bases). There are 15 residues in the CDR3. Deletions cut 3 bases from V and 3 bases from J, with 12 bases between. The V gene's germline CDR1 is LNHDA and CDR2 SQIVND (reference sequence). The CDR3 DNA reads as TGTGCCAGTAGTATTGCGGGACCCTCCAATCAGCCCCAGCATTTT. Translated: CASSIAGPSNQPQHF.

The sample holds one count of this clone. The V call is TRBV7-2, the J call TRBJ1-2; the match to TRBD1 covers 9 bases. The V segment lost 1 base and the J segment 3 bases; nucleotides outside the gene matches: 9. This CDR3 contains 17 residues. Germline lookup yields CDR1 SGHTA and CDR2 FQGNSA. CDR3 residues: CASSLEGTGRGDYGYTF. The CDR3 DNA follows: TGTGCCAGCAGCTTAGAAGGGACAGGGAGGGGTGACTATGGCTACACCTTC.

The V gene is TRBV5-4, the J gene TRBJ1-2, with TRBD1 matching 8 bases. V was pared by 3 bases and J by 4 bases, with 5 bases of the junction left unmatched. Germline lookup yields CDR1 SGHNT and CDR2 YYREEE (reference sequence). The CDR3 loop spans 14 amino acids. The CDR3 coding sequence is TGTGCCAGCAGCTCGACACAGGGGGTCTATGGCTACACCTTC. Its protein is CASSSTQGVYGYTF.

This chain connects TRBV13 to TRBJ2-1, with no clear D. Germline CDR1 PRHDT, CDR2 FYEKMQ (reference sequence). V lost 3 bases, J lost 8 bases, and 14 bases lay in between. The CDR3 loop spans 14 amino acids. CDR3 amino acids: CASSLASRHHEQFF. CDR3 bases: TGTGCCAGCAGCTTGGCTAGTCGGCATCATGAGCAGTTCTTC.